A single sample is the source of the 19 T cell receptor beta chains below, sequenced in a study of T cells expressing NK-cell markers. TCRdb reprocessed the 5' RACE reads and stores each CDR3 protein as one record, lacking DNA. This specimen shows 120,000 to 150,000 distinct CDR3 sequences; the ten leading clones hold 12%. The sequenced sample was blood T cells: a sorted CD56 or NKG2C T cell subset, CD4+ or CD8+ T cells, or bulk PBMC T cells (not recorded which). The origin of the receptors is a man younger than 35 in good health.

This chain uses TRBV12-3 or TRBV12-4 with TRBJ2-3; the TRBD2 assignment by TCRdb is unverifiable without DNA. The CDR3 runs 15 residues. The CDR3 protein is CASSPGLAGADTQYF.

This CDR3 is CASSEVFGQETQYF. V and J are TRBV27 and TRBJ2-5. CDR1 MNHEY and CDR2 SMNVEV come from the germline V gene (reference sequence). The CDR3 runs 14 residues.

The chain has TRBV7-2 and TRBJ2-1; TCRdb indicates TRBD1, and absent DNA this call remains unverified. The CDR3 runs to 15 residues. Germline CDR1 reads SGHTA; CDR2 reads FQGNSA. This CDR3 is CASSPRPRSGARQFF.

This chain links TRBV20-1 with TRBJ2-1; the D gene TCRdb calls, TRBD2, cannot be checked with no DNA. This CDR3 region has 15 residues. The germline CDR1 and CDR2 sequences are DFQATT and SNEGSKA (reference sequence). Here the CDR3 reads CSARDLALANNEQFF.

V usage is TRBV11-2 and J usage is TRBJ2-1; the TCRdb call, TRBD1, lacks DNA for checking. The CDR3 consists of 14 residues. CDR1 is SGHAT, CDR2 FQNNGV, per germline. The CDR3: CASSWGRGYNEQFF.

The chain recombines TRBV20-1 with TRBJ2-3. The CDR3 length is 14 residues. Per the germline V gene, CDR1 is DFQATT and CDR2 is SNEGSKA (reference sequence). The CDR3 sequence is CSARDYAEEDTQYF.

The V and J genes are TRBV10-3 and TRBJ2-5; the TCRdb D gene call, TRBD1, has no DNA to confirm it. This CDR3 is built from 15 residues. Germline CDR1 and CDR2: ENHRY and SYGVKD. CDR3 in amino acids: CAISDLTRGVETQYF.

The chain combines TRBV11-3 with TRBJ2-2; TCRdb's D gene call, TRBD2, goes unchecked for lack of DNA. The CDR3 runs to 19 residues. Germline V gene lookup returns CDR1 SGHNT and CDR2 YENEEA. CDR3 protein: CASSHLPGLAGVRDGELFF.

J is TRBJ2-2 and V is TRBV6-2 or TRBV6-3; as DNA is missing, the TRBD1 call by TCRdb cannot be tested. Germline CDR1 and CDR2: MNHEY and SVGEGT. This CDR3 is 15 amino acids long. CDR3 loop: CASSYPTGFTGELFF.

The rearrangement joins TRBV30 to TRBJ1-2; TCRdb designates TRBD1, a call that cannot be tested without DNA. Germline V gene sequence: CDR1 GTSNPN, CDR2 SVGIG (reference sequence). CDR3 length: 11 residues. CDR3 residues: CAWSGDRGYTF. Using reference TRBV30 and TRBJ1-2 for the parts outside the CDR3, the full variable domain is SQTIHQWPATLVQPVGSPLSLECTVEGTSNPNLYWYRQAAGRGLQLLFYSVGIGQISSEVPQNLSASRPQDRQFILSSKKLLLSDSGFYLCAWSGDRGYTFGSGTRLTVV.

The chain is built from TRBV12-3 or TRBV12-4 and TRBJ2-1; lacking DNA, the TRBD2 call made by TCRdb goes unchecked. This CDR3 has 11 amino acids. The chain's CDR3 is CASYNSGKQFF.

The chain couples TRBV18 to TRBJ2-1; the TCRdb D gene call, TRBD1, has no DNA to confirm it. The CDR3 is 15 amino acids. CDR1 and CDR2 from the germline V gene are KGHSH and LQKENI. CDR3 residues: CASSLRDDTYLEQFF.

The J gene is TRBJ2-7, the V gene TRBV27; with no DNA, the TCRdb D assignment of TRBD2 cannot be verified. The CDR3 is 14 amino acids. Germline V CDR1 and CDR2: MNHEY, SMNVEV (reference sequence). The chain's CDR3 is CASSLLGGVHEQYF.

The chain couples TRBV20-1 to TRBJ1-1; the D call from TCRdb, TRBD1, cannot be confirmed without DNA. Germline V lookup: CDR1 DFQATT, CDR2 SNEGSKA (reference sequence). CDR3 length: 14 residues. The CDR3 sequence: CSARRGTGGPEAFF.

CDR3 amino acids: CASSQSSRTGELFF. The chain links TRBV4-1 to TRBJ2-2. Germline assignment: CDR1 MGHRA and CDR2 YSYEKL. This CDR3 region has 14 residues.

CDR3 in amino acids: CASMGSTSSYNEQFF. The rearrangement joins TRBV28 to TRBJ2-1. CDR3 size: 15 residues. Germline CDR1 and CDR2: MDHEN and SYDVKM.

This CDR3 is CASTTHGGELFF. This sequence joins TRBV12-3 or TRBV12-4 and TRBJ2-2. This CDR3 is 12 amino acids long.

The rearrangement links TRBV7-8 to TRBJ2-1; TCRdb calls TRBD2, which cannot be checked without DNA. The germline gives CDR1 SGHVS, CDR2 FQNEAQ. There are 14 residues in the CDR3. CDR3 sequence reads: CASSATSGSGEQFF.

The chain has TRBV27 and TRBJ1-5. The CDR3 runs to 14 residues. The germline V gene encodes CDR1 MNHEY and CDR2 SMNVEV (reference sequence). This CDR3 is CASSPSSLLEPQHF.